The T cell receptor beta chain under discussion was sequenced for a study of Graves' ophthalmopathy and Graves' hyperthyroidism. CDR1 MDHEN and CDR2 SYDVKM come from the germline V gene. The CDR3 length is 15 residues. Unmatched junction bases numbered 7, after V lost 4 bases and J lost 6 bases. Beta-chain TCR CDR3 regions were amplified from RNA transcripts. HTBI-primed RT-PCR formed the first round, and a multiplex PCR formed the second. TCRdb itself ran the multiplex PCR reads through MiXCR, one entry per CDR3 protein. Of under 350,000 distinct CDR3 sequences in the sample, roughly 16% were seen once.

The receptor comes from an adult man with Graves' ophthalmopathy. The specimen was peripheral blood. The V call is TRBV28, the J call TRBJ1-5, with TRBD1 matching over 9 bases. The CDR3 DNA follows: TGTGCCAGCAGTTCTACCGGGACAGGGCTTCAGCCCCAGCATTTT. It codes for CASSSTGTGLQPQHF. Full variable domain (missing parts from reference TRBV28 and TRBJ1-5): DVKVTQSSRYLVKRTGEKVFLECVQDMDHENMFWYRQDPGLGLRLIYFSYDVKMKEKGDIPEGYSVSREKKERFSLILESASTNQTSMYLCASSSTGTGLQPQHFGDGTRLSIL.